Included here is one T cell receptor (beta chain) sequence, with context. Clones were read by immunoSEQ multiplex PCR, and TCRdb kept only the in-frame ones, dropping some. The sample holds approximately 300,000 clones, roughly 82% seen once. The data belong to a study of blood T cell repertoires in COVID-19. Study-wide context: The samples span acute and convalescent COVID-19 from the United States, Italy and Spain. T cells, B-cell-depleted T cells, or PBMCs supplied cDNA or gDNA.

This CDR3 spans 16 amino acids. After removal of 3 bases from V and 5 bases from J, the junction contained 7 bases not matched to a gene. Germline V CDR1 and CDR2: SGHRS, YFSETQ. The chain carries TRBV5-1 and TRBJ2-5; 13 bases fit TRBD2. The source material was peripheral blood. The origin of this receptor is a woman aged 50 to 65 with acute or convalescent COVID-19. CDR3 region: CASSYGLAGVPETQYF. The CDR3 DNA reads as TGCGCCAGCAGCTACGGACTAGCGGGAGTCCCGGAGACCCAGTACTTC.